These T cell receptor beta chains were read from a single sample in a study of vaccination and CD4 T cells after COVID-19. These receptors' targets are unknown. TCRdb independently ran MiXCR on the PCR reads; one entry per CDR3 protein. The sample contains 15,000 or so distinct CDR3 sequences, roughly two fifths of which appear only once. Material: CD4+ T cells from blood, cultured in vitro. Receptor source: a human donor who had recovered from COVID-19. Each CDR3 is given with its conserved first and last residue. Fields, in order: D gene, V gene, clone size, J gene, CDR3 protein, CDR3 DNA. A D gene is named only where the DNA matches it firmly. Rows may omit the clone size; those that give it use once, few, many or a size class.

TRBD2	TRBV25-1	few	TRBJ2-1	CASSGGLAGGRYNEQFF	TGTGCCAGCAGCGGCGGACTAGCGGGGGGGCGTTACAATGAGCAGTTCTTC
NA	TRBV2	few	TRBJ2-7	CASSELGLSSYEQYF	TGTGCCAGCAGTGAATTGGGGTTAAGCTCCTACGAGCAGTACTTC
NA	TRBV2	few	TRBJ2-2	CASSVQENTGELFF	TGTGCCAGCAGTGTACAGGAGAACACCGGGGAGCTGTTTTTT
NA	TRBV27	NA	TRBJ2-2	CASSRVQGNTGELFF	TGTGCCAGCAGTAGGGTCCAGGGGAACACCGGGGAGCTGTTTTTT
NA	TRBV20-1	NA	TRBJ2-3	CSAGQLTDTQYF	TGCAGTGCTGGACAGCTCACAGATACGCAGTATTTT
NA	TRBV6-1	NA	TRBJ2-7	CASMGNIGPYEQYF	TGTGCCAGCATGGGTAATATCGGACCATACGAGCAGTACTTC
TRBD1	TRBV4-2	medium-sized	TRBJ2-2	CASSQKDRGRNGELFF	TGTGCCAGCAGCCAGAAAGACAGGGGGCGAAACGGGGAGCTGTTTTTT
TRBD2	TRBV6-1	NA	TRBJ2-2	CASTRQRGINTGELFF	TGTGCCAGCACGAGACAGCGGGGGATAAACACCGGGGAGCTGTTTTTT
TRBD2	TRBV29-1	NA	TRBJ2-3	CSVEERRLAGGDTQYF	TGCAGCGTTGAAGAAAGGCGGCTAGCGGGGGGAGATACGCAGTATTTT
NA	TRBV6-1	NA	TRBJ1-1	CASSSSGPMNTEAFF	TGTGCCAGCAGTAGTTCGGGACCAATGAACACTGAAGCTTTCTTT
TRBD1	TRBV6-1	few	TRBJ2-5	CASSHQTGGQETQYF	TGTGCCAGCAGCCATCAAACAGGGGGACAAGAGACCCAGTACTTC
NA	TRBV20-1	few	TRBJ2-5	CSASSREETQYF	TGCAGTGCTAGTTCCAGGGAAGAGACCCAGTACTTC
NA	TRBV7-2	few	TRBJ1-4	CASSRKGREKLFF	TGTGCCAGCAGCCGAAAGGGGAGGGAAAAACTGTTTTTT
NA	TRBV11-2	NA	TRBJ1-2	CASSSIFQTAYASNYGYTF	TGTGCCAGCAGCTCAATCTTCCAGACGGCCTACGCATCTAACTATGGCTACACCTTC
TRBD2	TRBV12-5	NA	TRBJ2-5	CASGLVKKLAGGQETQYF	TGTGCTAGTGGTTTGGTGAAAAAACTAGCGGGAGGACAAGAGACCCAGTACTTC
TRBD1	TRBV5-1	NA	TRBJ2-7	CASSLTTTGGEQYF	TGCGCCAGCAGCTTGACAACGACAGGGGGTGAGCAGTACTTC
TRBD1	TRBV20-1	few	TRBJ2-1	CSAYPTGYSSYNEQFF	TGCAGTGCTTACCCGACAGGGTACAGCTCCTACAATGAGCAGTTCTTC
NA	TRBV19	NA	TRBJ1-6	CASRESGASYNSPLHF	TGTGCCAGTAGAGAGTCCGGGGCCTCCTATAATTCACCCCTCCACTTT
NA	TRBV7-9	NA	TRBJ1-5	CASSLSTGGYVFNQPQHF	TGTGCCAGCAGCTTATCAACAGGCGGTTATGTATTCAATCAGCCCCAGCATTTT
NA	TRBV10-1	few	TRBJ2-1	CASSGTFGNEQFF	TGCGCCAGCAGTGGGACGTTCGGGAATGAGCAGTTCTTC
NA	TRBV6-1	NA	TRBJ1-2	CASSPTAGGGYTF	TGTGCCAGCTCCCCCACCGCAGGTGGCGGCTACACCTTC
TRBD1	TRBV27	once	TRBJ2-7	CASSPRTGFDEQYF	TGTGCCAGCAGTCCGAGGACAGGGTTCGACGAGCAGTACTTC
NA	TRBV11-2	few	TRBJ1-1	CASSLVLVVGQDTEAFF	TGTGCCAGCAGCTTAGTATTAGTGGTGGGACAAGACACTGAAGCTTTCTTT
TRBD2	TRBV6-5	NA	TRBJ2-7	CASSYQVTGGQDEQYF	TGTGCCAGCAGTTACCAGGTGACGGGGGGTCAGGACGAGCAGTACTTC
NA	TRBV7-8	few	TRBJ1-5	CASSPSTANGYSNQPQHF	TGTGCCAGCAGCCCCTCCACCGCAAACGGGTATAGCAATCAGCCCCAGCATTTT
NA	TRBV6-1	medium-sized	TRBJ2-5	CASKLNRDPQETQYF	TGTGCCAGCAAATTAAACAGGGACCCCCAAGAGACCCAGTACTTC
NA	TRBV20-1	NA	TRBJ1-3	CSVGDPRRNTIYF	TGCAGTGTCGGGGACCCACGTAGAAACACCATATATTTT
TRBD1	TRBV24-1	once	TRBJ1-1	CATSRTGGTEAFF	TGTGCCACCAGTCGAACAGGGGGCACTGAAGCTTTCTTT
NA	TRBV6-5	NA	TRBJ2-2	CASSYQGAGELFF	TGTGCCAGCAGTTACCAGGGAGCCGGGGAGCTGTTTTTT
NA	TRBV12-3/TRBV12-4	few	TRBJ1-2	CASSLQGLRGYTF	TGTGCCAGCAGTTTACAGGGGTTACGTGGCTACACCTTC
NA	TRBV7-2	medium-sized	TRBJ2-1	CASSHLSGVYNEQFF	TGTGCCAGCAGCCACCTCAGCGGAGTCTACAATGAGCAGTTCTTC
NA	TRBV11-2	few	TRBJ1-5	CASSLDRMGGRSNQPQHF	TGTGCCAGCAGCTTAGATAGGATGGGGGGCCGGTCAAATCAGCCCCAGCATTTT
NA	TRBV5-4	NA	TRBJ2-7	CASSLEGQSYEQYF	TGTGCCAGCAGCTTAGAAGGGCAGTCCTACGAGCAGTACTTC
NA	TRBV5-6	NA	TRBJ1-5	CASSRGRSNQPQHF	TGTGCCAGCAGCCGCGGCCGTAGCAATCAGCCCCAGCATTTT
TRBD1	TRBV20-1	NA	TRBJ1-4	CSARSTGAGEKLFF	TGCAGTGCTAGATCAACAGGGGCAGGAGAAAAACTGTTTTTT
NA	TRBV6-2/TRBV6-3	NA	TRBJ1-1	CASSYEGTEAFF	TGTGCCAGCAGTTACGAGGGAACTGAAGCTTTCTTT
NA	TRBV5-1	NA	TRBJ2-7	CASSLVVGNLYEQYF	TGCGCCAGCAGCTTGGTAGTGGGTAATCTCTACGAGCAGTACTTC
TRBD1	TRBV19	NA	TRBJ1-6	CAGRTGEIPLHF	TGTGCCGGGAGGACAGGGGAGATACCCCTCCACTTT
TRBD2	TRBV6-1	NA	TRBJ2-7	CASSESDPGLAGKQYF	TGTGCCAGCAGTGAATCCGACCCGGGACTAGCGGGAAAGCAGTACTTC
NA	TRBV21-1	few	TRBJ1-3	CASSKARGGQIGNTIYF	TGTGCCAGCAGCAAAGCGCGGGGGGGCCAGATCGGGAACACCATATATTTT
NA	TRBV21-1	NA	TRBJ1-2	CASSKCIYGYTF	TGTGCCAGCAGCAAATGTATCTATGGCTACACCTTC
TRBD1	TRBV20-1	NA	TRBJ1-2	CSAREGTGRGGYTF	TGCAGTGCTAGAGAGGGGACAGGGCGGGGTGGCTACACCTTC
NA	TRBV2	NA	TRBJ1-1	CASSEGQIEAFF	TGTGCCAGCAGTGAAGGACAGATTGAAGCTTTCTTT
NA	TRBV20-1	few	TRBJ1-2	CSANPLQVRLSYTF	TGCAGTGCCAACCCGTTGCAGGTCCGGCTGAGCTACACCTTC
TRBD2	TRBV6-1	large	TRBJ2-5	CASSGRGYQETQYF	TGTGCCAGCTCGGGGAGGGGCTACCAAGAGACCCAGTACTTC
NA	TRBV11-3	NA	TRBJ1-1	CASSNRDGGEAFF	TGTGCCAGCAGCAACCGGGACGGCGGTGAAGCTTTCTTT
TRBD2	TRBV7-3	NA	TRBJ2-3	CASSGQRTSEYTDTQYF	TGTGCCAGCAGCGGGCAGAGGACTAGCGAATACACAGATACGCAGTATTTT
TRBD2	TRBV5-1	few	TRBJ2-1	CASRDASGDNEQFF	TGCGCCAGCCGGGACGCTAGCGGGGACAATGAGCAGTTCTTC
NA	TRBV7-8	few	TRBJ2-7	CASSSGGPIYEQYF	TGTGCCAGCAGCTCAGGAGGGCCGATCTACGAGCAGTACTTC
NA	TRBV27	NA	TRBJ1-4	CASSRSPRGEKLFF	TGTGCCAGCAGCAGATCTCCTCGGGGCGAAAAACTGTTTTTT
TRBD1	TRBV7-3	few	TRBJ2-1	CASSQPGQGGTNEQFF	TGTGCCAGCAGCCAACCGGGACAGGGGGGCACCAATGAGCAGTTCTTC
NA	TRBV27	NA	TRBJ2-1	CASRVTRSSYNEQFF	TGTGCCAGCAGGGTGACTAGGAGCTCCTACAATGAGCAGTTCTTC
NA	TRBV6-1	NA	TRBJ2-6	CAGTQGGSGANVLTF	TGTGCCGGAACTCAAGGTGGCTCTGGGGCCAACGTCCTGACTTTC
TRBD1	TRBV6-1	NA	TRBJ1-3	CASRENLGQGAGGNTIYF	TGTGCCAGCAGGGAAAACCTCGGTCAGGGGGCAGGTGGAAACACCATATATTTT
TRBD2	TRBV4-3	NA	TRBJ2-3	CASSLGRLAGGQVTQYF	TGCGCCAGCAGTCTAGGCCGACTAGCGGGGGGCCAGGTTACGCAGTATTTT
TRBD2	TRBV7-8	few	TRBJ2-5	CASSPTLIAGARETQYF	TGTGCCAGCAGCCCTACCCTTATAGCGGGGGCTAGGGAGACCCAGTACTTC
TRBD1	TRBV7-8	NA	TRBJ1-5	CASSPRDRENQPQHF	TGTGCCAGCAGCCCGAGGGACAGGGAAAATCAGCCCCAGCATTTT
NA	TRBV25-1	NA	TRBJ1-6	CASKGGYNSPLHF	TGTGCCAGCAAGGGGGGGTATAATTCACCCCTCCACTTT
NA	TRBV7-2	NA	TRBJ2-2	CASSKRGGTGELFF	TGTGCCAGCAGCAAAAGAGGGGGGACCGGGGAGCTGTTTTTT